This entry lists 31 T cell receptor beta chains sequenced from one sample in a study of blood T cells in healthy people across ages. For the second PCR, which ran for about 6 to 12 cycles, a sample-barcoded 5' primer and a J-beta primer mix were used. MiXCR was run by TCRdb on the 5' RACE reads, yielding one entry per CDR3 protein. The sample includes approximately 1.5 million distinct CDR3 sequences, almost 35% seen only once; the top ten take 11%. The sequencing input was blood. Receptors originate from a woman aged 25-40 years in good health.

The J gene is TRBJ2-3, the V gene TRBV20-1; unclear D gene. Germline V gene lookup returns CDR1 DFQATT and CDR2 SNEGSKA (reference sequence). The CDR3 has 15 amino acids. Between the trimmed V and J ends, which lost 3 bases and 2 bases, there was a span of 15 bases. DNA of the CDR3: TGCAGTGCTAGGGGGTACAATTACTACACAGATACGCAGTATTTT. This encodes CSARGYNYYTDTQYF.

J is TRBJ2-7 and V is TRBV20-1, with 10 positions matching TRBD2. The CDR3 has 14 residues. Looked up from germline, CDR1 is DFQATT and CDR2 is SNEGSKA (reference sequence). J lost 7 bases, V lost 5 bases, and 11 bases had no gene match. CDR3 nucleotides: TGCAGTGCTGGAAGGACTAGCGGTGAAGGGGAGCAGTACTTC. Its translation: CSAGRTSGEGEQYF.

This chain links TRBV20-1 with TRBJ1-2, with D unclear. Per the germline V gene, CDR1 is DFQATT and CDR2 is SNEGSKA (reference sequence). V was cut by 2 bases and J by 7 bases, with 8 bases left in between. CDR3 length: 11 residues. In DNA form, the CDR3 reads TGCAGTGCTAGACGCCTTTCTGGCTACACCTTC. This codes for CSARRLSGYTF.

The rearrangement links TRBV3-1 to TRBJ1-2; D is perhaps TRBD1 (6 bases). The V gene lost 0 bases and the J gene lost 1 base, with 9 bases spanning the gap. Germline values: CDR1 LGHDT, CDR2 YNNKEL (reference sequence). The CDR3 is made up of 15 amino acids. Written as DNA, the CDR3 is TGTGCCAGCAGCCAAGATTGGGACATTAACTATGGCTACACCTTC. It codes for CASSQDWDINYGYTF. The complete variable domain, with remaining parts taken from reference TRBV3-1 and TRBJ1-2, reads DTAVSQTPKYLVTQMGNDKSIKCEQNLGHDTMYWYKQDSKKFLKIMFSYNNKELIINETVPNRFSPKSPDKAHLNLHINSLELGDSAVYFCASSQDWDINYGYTFGSGTRLTVV.

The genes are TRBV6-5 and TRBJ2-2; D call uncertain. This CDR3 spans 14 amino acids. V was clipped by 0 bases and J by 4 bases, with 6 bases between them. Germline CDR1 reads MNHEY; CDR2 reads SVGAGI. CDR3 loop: CASSYSIPTGELFF. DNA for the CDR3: TGTGCCAGCAGTTACTCGATACCCACCGGGGAGCTGTTTTTT.

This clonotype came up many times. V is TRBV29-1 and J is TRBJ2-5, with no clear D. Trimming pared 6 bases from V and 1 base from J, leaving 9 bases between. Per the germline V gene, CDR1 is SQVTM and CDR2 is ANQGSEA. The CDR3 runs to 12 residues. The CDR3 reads CSVELFQETQYF. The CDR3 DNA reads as TGCAGCGTCGAGCTGTTCCAAGAGACCCAGTACTTC.

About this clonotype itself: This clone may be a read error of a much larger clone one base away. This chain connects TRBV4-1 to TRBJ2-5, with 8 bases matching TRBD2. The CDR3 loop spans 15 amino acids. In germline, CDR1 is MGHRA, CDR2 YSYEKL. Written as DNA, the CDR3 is TGCGCCTGCAGCGAAGCGGGGGCCTCTAGGGAGACCCAGTACTTC. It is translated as CACSEAGASRETQYF.

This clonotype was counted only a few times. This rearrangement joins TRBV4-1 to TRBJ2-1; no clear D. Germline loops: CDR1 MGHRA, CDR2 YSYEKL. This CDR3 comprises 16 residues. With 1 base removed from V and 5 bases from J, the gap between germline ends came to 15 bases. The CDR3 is CASSQARTTLHNEQFF. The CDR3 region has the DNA TGCGCCAGCAGCCAAGCCCGGACGACCCTTCACAATGAGCAGTTCTTC.

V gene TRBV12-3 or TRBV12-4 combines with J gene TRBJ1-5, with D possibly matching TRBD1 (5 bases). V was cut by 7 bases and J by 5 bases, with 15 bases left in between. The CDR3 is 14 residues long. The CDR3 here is CASTAGRLDQPQHF. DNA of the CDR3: TGTGCCAGCACCGCGGGACGGCTGGATCAGCCCCAGCATTTT.

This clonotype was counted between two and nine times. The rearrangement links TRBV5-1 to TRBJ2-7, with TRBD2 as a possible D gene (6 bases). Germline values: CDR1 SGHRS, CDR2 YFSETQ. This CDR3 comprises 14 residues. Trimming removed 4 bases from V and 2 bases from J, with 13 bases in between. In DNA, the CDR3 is TGCGCCAGCAGCGGGACTCCCGGAGCCTACGAGCAGTACTTC. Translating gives CASSGTPGAYEQYF.

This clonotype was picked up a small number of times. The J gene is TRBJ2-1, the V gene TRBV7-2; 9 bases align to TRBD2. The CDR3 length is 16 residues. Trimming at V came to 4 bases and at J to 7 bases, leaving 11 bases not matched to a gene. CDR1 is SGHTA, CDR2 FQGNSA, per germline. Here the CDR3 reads CASSSRESSGRNEQFF. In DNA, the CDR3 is TGTGCCAGCAGCTCCCGCGAAAGTAGCGGGAGAAATGAGCAGTTCTTC.

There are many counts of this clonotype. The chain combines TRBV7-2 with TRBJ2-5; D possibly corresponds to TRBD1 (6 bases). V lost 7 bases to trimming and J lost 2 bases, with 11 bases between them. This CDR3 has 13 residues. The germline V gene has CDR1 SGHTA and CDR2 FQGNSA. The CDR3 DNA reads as TGTGCCAGCACCACTGACAGGCAAGAGACCCAGTACTTC. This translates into CASTTDRQETQYF.

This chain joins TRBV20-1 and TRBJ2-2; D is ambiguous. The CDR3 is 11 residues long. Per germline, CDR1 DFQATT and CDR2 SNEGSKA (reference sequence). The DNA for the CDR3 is TGCAGCGCCAAGCAGACCGGGGAGCTGTTTTTT. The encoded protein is CSAKQTGELFF.

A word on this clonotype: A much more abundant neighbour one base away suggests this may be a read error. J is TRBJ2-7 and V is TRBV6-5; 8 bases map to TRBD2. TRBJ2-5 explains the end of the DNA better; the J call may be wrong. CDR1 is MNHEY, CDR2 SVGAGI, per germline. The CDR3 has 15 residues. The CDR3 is CTSSYGAGELETQYF. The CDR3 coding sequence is TGTACCAGCAGTTACGGAGCGGGAGAGTTGGAGACCCAGTACTTC.

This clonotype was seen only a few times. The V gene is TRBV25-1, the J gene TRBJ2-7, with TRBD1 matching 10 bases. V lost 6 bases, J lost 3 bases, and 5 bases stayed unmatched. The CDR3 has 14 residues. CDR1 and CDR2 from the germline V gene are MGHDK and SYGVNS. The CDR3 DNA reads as TGTGCCAGCAGGGCCGGGACAGGGGACTACGAGCAGTACTTC. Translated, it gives CASRAGTGDYEQYF.

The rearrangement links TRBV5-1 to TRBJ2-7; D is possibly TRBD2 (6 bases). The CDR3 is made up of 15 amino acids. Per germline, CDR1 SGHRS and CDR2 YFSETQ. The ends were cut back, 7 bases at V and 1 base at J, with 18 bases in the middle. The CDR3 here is CASSPRASVSYEQYF. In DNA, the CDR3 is TGCGCCAGCTCTCCCCGCGCTAGCGTATCCTACGAGCAGTACTTC.

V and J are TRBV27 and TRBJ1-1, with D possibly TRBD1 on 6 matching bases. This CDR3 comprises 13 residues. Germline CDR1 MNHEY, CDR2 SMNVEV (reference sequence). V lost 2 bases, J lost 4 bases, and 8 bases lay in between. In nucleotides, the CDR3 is TGTGCCAGCAGTTTAACAGGGTTCACTGAAGCTTTCTTT. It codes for CASSLTGFTEAFF.

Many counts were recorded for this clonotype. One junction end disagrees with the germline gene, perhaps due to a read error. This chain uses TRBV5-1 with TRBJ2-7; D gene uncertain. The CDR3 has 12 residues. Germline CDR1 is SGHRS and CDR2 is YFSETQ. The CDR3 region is CASMGSSYEQYF. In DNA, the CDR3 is TGTGCCAGCATGGGTAGCTCCTACGAGCAGTACTTC.

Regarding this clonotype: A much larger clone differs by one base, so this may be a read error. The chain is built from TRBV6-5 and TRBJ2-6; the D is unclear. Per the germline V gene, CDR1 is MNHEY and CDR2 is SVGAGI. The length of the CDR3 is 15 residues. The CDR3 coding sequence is TGTGCCAGCAGTTACTCCGGTTCTGGGGTCAACGTCCTGACTTTC. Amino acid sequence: CASSYSGSGVNVLTF.

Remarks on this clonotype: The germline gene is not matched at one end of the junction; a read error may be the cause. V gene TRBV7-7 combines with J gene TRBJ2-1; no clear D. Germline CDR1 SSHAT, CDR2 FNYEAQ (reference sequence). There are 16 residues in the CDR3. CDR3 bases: TGTGTCAGCAGCCCTACGTCCTATGTTACCTACAATGAGCAGTTCTTC. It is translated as CVSSPTSYVTYNEQFF.

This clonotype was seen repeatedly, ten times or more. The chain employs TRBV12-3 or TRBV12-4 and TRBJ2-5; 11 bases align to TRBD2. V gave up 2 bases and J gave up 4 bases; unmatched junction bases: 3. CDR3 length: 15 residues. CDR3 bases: TGTGCCAGCAGTTTAAGTAGCGGGAGGGGAGAGACCCAGTACTTC. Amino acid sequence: CASSLSSGRGETQYF.

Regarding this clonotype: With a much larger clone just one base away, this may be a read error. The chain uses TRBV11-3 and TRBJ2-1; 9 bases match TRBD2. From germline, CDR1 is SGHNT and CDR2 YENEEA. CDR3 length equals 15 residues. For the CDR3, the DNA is TGTGCCGGCAGCCTACAGGGACTAGCCGTCAATGAGCAGTTCTTC. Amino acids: CAGSLQGLAVNEQFF.

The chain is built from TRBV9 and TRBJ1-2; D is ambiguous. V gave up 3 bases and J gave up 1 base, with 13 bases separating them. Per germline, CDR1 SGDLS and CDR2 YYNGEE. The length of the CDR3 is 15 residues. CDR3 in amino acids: CASSGSGGFNYGYTF. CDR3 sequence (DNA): TGTGCCAGCAGCGGCAGTGGAGGGTTTAACTATGGCTACACCTTC.

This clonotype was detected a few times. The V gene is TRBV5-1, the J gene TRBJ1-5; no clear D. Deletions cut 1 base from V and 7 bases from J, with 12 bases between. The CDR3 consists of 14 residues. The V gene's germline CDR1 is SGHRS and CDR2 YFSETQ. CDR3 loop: CASSLSGTGQPQHF. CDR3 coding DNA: TGCGCCAGCAGCTTGAGTGGTACTGGCCAGCCCCAGCATTTT.

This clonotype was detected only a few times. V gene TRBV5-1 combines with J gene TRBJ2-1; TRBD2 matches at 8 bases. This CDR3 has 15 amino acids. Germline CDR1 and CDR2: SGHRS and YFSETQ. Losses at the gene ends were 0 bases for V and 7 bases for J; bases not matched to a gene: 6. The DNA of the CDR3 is TGCGCCAGCAGCTTGGAAAGCGGGAGAGGGAATGAGCAGTTCTTC. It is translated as CASSLESGRGNEQFF.

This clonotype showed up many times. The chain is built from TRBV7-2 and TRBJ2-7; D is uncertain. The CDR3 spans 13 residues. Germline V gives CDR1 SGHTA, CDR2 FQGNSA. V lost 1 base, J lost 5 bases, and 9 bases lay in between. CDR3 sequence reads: CASSLGFGNEQYF. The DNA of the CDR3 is TGTGCCAGCAGCTTAGGCTTCGGCAACGAGCAGTACTTC.

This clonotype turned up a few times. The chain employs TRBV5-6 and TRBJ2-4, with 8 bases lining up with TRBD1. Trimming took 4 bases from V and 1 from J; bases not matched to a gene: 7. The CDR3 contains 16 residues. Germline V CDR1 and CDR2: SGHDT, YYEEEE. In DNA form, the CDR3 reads TGTGCCAGCAGCCCTTCCAGGGGGCAGGCCAAAAACATTCAGTACTTC. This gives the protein CASSPSRGQAKNIQYF.

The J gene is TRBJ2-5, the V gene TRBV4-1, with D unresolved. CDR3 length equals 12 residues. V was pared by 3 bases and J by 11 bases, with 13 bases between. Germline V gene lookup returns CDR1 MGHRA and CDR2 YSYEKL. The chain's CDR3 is CASSHILDGQYF. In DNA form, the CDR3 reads TGCGCCAGCAGCCATATATTGGACGGGCAGTACTTC.

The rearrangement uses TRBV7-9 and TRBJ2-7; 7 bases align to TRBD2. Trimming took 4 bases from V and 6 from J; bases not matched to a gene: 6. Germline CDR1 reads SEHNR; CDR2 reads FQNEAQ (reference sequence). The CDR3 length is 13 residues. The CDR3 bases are TGTGCCAGCAGCTACACCGGGGAGGGCGAGCAGTACTTC. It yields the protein CASSYTGEGEQYF.

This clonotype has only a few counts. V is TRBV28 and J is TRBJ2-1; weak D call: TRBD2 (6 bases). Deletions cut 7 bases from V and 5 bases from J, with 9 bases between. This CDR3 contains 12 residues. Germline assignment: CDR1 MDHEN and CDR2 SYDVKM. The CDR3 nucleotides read TGTGCCAGCACTCGGGAGCACAATGAGCAGTTCTTC. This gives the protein CASTREHNEQFF.

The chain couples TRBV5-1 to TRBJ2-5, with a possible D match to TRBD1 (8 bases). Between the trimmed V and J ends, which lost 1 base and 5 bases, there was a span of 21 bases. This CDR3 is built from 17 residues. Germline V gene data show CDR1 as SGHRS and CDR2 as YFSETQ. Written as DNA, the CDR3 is TGCGCCAGCAGCTTGACGGCCGGACAGGGAGGGTGGGAGACCCAGTACTTC. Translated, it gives CASSLTAGQGGWETQYF. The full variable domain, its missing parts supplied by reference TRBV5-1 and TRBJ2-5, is KAGVTQTPRYLIKTRGQQVTLSCSPISGHRSVSWYQQTPGQGLQFLFEYFSETQRNKGNFPGRFSGRQFSNSRSEMNVSTLELGDSALYLCASSLTAGQGGWETQYFGPGTRLLVL.